Listed here are 24 T cell receptor beta chains from one sample, sequenced in a study of blood T cell repertoires in COVID-19. The data were produced by immunoSEQ multiplex PCR, yet TCRdb's version contains in-frame clones alone and is incomplete. The sample includes about 64,000 clones, 90% of them seen just once. What was sequenced was peripheral blood. All receptors come from a woman older than 75 with active COVID-19.

The rearrangement links TRBV4-2 to TRBJ1-1; a possible D gene is TRBD1 (5 bases). Per the germline V gene, CDR1 is LGHNA and CDR2 is YNFKEQ. This CDR3 comprises 14 residues. Between the trimmed V and J ends, which lost 1 base and 6 bases, there was a span of 12 bases. CDR3 sequence reads: CASSQVGAGSEAFF. CDR3 bases: TGTGCCAGCAGCCAAGTAGGCGCAGGGTCTGAAGCTTTCTTT.

The rearrangement uses TRBV6-2 or TRBV6-3 and TRBJ2-1, with 9 nucleotides matching TRBD1. Germline trimming cut 5 bases from V and 1 base from J; bases unmatched to any gene: 3. Germline V gene sequence: CDR1 MNHEY, CDR2 SVGEGT. The CDR3 is 15 residues long. This CDR3 is CASSRTGASYNEQFF. The CDR3 bases are TGTGCCAGCAGTCGGACAGGGGCATCCTACAATGAGCAGTTCTTC.

With regard to this clone: The same CDR3 can be traced to other DNA sequences in this sample. J is TRBJ1-1 and V is TRBV6-5; unclear D gene. There are 14 residues in the CDR3. The ends were cut back, 2 bases at V and 1 base at J, with 8 bases in the middle. In germline, CDR1 is MNHEY, CDR2 SVGAGI. This CDR3 is CASSYLGENTEAFF. In nucleotides, the CDR3 is TGTGCCAGCAGTTACCTAGGAGAGAACACTGAAGCTTTCTTT.

The chain uses TRBV4-1 and TRBJ2-5; 8 bases align to TRBD1. Looked up from germline, CDR1 is MGHRA and CDR2 is YSYEKL. The CDR3 extends over 15 amino acids. J gave up 2 bases and V 4 bases, and 6 bases lay outside the gene matches. This chain's CDR3 is CASSRGQGEQETQYF. In DNA form, the CDR3 reads TGCGCCAGCAGCCGCGGACAGGGTGAACAAGAGACCCAGTACTTC.

V usage is TRBV7-2 and J usage is TRBJ2-1; D ambiguous. Germline V lookup: CDR1 SGHTA, CDR2 FQGNSA. Trimming shortened V by 4 bases and J by 3 bases, and 7 bases separated the two germline ends. This CDR3 contains 13 residues. CDR3 amino acids: CASSWNSYNEQFF. DNA for the CDR3: TGTGCCAGCAGCTGGAACAGCTACAATGAGCAGTTCTTC.

The CDR3 region has the DNA TGTGCCAGCGAAAAAGCGGGAGGGCCTCGAGAGCAGTACTTC. This gives the protein CASEKAGGPREQYF. This chain connects TRBV6-6 to TRBJ2-7; 10 bases match TRBD2. The trim removed 8 bases at V and 7 bases at J, leaving 11 bases unmatched. The germline CDR1 and CDR2 sequences are MNHNY and SVGAGI (reference sequence). This CDR3 has 14 residues.

CDR3 in amino acids: CARSLWDRESFEQYV. The CDR3 region has the DNA TGTGCCAGAAGCCTATGGGACAGGGAATCTTTTGAGCAGTACGTC. The rearrangement uses TRBV5-3 and TRBJ2-7; 9 positions match TRBD1. TRBV5-3 is recorded as an ORF, its role being uncertain. Unmatched junction bases numbered 12, after V lost 4 bases and J lost 7 bases. The CDR3 is made up of 15 amino acids.

This chain joins TRBV15 and TRBJ1-6, with 11 bases identical to TRBD1. V lost 3 bases to trimming and J lost 6 bases; unmatched junction nucleotides: 4. The germline gives CDR1 LNHNV, CDR2 YYDKDF (reference sequence). The CDR3 runs to 16 residues. This CDR3 reads CATSRRTGGGNSPLHF. CDR3 sequence (DNA): TGTGCCACCAGCAGGAGGACAGGGGGCGGTAATTCACCCCTCCACTTT.

The sample holds one count of this clone. The chain combines TRBV5-1 with TRBJ1-2; D unclear. This CDR3 comprises 14 residues. The germline V and J ends were trimmed by 2 bases and 3 bases, with 11 bases remaining between them. Germline V gene lookup returns CDR1 SGHRS and CDR2 YFSETQ. The CDR3 is CASSFIGRDYGYTF. The CDR3 region has the DNA TGCGCCAGCAGCTTTATTGGTCGGGACTATGGCTACACCTTC.

The rearrangement links TRBV10-3 to TRBJ2-2, with 10 positions matching TRBD1. The CDR3 extends over 14 amino acids. The ends lost 6 bases at V and 7 bases at J; junction bases unmatched: 5. Germline loops: CDR1 ENHRY, CDR2 SYGVKD. CDR3 sequence: CAIRTGTGVGELFF. The CDR3 nucleotides are TGTGCCATCAGGACCGGGACAGGGGTCGGGGAGCTGTTTTTT.

This chain connects TRBV18 to TRBJ2-2, with D possibly TRBD1 on 5 matching bases. The CDR3 totals 15 residues. Germline-derived CDR1 and CDR2 are KGHSH and LQKENI. Trimming cost V 2 bases and J 1 base, with 8 bases left between them. The CDR3 DNA follows: TGTGCCAGCTCACCATTAACAGGGAACACCGGGGAGCTGTTTTTT. Translated: CASSPLTGNTGELFF.

The chain uses TRBV19 and TRBJ1-1; 9 bases are shared with TRBD1. V was clipped by 2 bases and J by 1 base; unmatched bases: 2. The CDR3 runs to 15 residues. In germline, CDR1 is LNHDA, CDR2 SQIVND (reference sequence). The CDR3 bases are TGTGCCAGTAGTATAAGGGGACAGGGGAACACTGAAGCTTTCTTT. Translation gives CASSIRGQGNTEAFF. Together with reference TRBV19 and TRBJ1-1, the CDR3 gives the full variable domain: DGGITQSPKYLFRKEGQNVTLSCEQNLNHDAMYWYRQDPGQGLRLIYYSQIVNDFQKGDIAEGYSVSREKKESFPLTVTSAQKNPTAFYLCASSIRGQGNTEAFFGQGTRLTVV.

This clone showed up just once. This chain links TRBV19 with TRBJ1-6; maybe TRBD1 (5 bases). The CDR3 runs to 15 residues. Germline lookup yields CDR1 LNHDA and CDR2 SQIVND (reference sequence). V gave up 4 bases and J gave up 1 base, with 8 bases separating them. In nucleotides, the CDR3 is TGTGCCAGTAGTAGGGGGACTTCCTATAATTCACCCCTCCACTTT. Amino acids: CASSRGTSYNSPLHF.

The genes are TRBV19 and TRBJ1-3, with D maybe TRBD1 (5 bases). V dropped 1 base and J dropped 0 bases, with 13 bases sitting between them. The CDR3 is 17 amino acids. The germline V gene has CDR1 LNHDA and CDR2 SQIVND (reference sequence). CDR3 nucleotide sequence: TGTGCCAGTAGTATAGTTGGAGACAGCAACTCTGGAAACACCATATATTTT. This sequence encodes CASSIVGDSNSGNTIYF.

This chain connects TRBV18 to TRBJ2-1; D is perhaps TRBD2 (6 bases). CDR1 and CDR2 from the germline V gene are KGHSH and LQKENI. There are 13 residues in the CDR3. Trimming removed 1 base from V and 5 bases from J, with 6 bases in between. The CDR3 DNA sequence: TGTGCCAGCTCACCACGGGGGGACAATGAGCAGTTCTTC. It encodes CASSPRGDNEQFF.

The V call is TRBV24-1, the J call TRBJ2-2; the D is unclear. The CDR3 length is 15 residues. V was shortened by 0 bases and J by 1 base, with 5 bases between the two germline ends. Per the germline V gene, CDR1 is KGHDR and CDR2 is SFDVKD. CDR3 DNA sequence: TGTGCCACCAGTGATTTGTCGGGGAACACCGGGGAGCTGTTTTTT. It is translated as CATSDLSGNTGELFF.

The CDR3 loop reads CASSQDGGQGKFF. In DNA, the CDR3 is TGTGCCAGCAGCCAAGATGGAGGACAGGGGAAATTCTTT. This chain connects TRBV4-2 to TRBJ1-1, with 9 bases identical to TRBD1. V was pared by 0 bases and J by 14 bases, with 7 bases of the junction left unmatched. The CDR3 is 13 residues long. Looked up from germline, CDR1 is LGHNA and CDR2 is YNFKEQ.

V gene TRBV28 combines with J gene TRBJ1-4; TRBD1 is a possible D gene (6 bases). This CDR3 comprises 13 residues. Germline CDR1 and CDR2: MDHEN and SYDVKM. CDR3 bases: TGTGCTGCGCGGGCAGGGGTTCGGGAAAAACTGTTTTTT. Its protein product is CAARAGVREKLFF.

The chain carries TRBV5-1 and TRBJ2-2; D remains unclear. Per germline, CDR1 SGHRS and CDR2 YFSETQ. The V end lost 4 bases, the J end lost 7 bases, and 14 bases lay between the germline ends. There are 14 residues in the CDR3. This CDR3 reads CASSLVPRSGELFF. The CDR3, as DNA: TGCGCCAGCAGCCTGGTACCGCGAAGCGGGGAGCTGTTTTTT.

This clone was seen only a few times. The chain carries TRBV6-5 and TRBJ1-4; no clear D. CDR3 length equals 14 residues. CDR1 and CDR2 (germline): MNHEY, SVGAGI. V gave up 7 bases and J gave up 5 bases, with 14 bases separating them. Here the CDR3 DNA reads TGTGCCAGCAAGGCGATAGCCCTAAATGAAAAACTGTTTTTT. Its protein is CASKAIALNEKLFF.

This rearrangement joins TRBV5-4 to TRBJ2-7, with D maybe TRBD2 (5 bases). V was cut by 1 base and J by 0 bases, with 11 bases left in between. The CDR3 spans 15 residues. CDR1 is SGHNT, CDR2 YYREEE, per germline (reference sequence). Here the CDR3 reads CASSLKTGSSYEQYF. The CDR3 DNA reads TGTGCCAGCAGCTTGAAGACGGGGAGCTCCTACGAGCAGTACTTC.

On this clone: This specimen includes other DNA sequences encoding the same CDR3. The V gene is TRBV6-5, the J gene TRBJ1-2; D remains unclear. V was trimmed by 6 bases and J by 3 bases, leaving 11 bases between them. The germline gives CDR1 MNHEY, CDR2 SVGAGI. CDR3 length: 13 residues. CDR3 region: CASSRGADYGYTF. As DNA, the CDR3 is TGTGCCAGCAGCCGCGGCGCGGACTATGGCTACACCTTC.

The rearrangement joins TRBV2 to TRBJ1-2; no clear D. Trimming took 7 bases from V and 5 from J, leaving 8 bases between them. Germline V gene lookup returns CDR1 SNHLY and CDR2 FYNNEI. This CDR3 contains 11 residues. The CDR3 loop reads CASTQRYGYTF. DNA of the CDR3: TGTGCCAGCACCCAGAGGTATGGCTACACCTTC.

Notes on this clone: Other nucleotide sequences in the sample specify the same CDR3. This rearrangement joins TRBV2 to TRBJ1-4; D ambiguous. CDR1 is SNHLY and CDR2 is FYNNEI in the germline V gene. The V end was cut by 3 bases, the J end by 0 bases, with 8 bases between. The CDR3 loop spans 15 amino acids. The CDR3 nucleotides read TGTGCCAGCAGTGAGTCAGGTGCAACTAATGAAAAACTGTTTTTT. It codes for CASSESGATNEKLFF.